This T cell receptor (beta chain) comes out of a study of blood T cell repertoires in COVID-19. At the level of the study: Italy, Spain and the United States were the sources of the convalescent and acute COVID-19 samples. T cells, B-cell-depleted T cells, or PBMCs provided the cDNA or gDNA that served as material.

In the original processing: Amplification with reference gene primers provided the estimates of nucleated cell counts. Profiled with immunoSEQ multiplex PCR; TCRdb holds only in-frame clones, not every one. V and J calls and clone size come straight from that table; D and trimming were deduced from the DNA. This sample has just over 150,000 clones, with 80% found just once. The sequence was collected from a man aged 60 to 75 with acute or convalescent COVID-19. Sequencing was carried out using peripheral blood.

The CDR3 is CASSVLGAAFF. CDR3 nucleotides: TGTGCCAGCAGTGTTCTGGGAGCGGCTTTCTTT. The chain employs TRBV2 and TRBJ1-1; D is unresolved. V lost 4 bases, J lost 11 bases, and 11 bases lay in between. There are 11 residues in the CDR3. Germline V lookup: CDR1 SNHLY, CDR2 FYNNEI.